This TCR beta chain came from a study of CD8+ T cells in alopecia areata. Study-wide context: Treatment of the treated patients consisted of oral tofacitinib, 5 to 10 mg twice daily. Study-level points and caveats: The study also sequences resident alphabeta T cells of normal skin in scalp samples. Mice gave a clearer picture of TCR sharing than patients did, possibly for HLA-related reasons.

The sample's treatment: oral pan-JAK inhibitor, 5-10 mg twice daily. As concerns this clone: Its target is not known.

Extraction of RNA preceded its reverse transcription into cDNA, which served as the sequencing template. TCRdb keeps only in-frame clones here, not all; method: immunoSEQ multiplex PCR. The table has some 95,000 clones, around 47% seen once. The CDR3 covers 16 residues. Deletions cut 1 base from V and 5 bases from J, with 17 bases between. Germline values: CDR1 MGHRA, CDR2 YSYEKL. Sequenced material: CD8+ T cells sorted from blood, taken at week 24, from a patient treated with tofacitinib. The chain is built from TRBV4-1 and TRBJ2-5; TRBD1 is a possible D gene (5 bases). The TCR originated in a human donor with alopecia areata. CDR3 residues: CASSQALTDPRETQYF. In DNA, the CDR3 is TGCGCCAGCAGCCAAGCTCTGACAGACCCCCGGGAGACCCAGTACTTC.